This paragraph covers one TCR beta chain sequence. The data derive from a study of T cell responses to AZD1222 COVID-19 vaccine. Measured with immunoSEQ multiplex PCR; TCRdb has only the in-frame clones, and not every one. The table records approximately 100,000 clones, roughly nine tenths of them present only once. The length of the CDR3 is 14 residues. Germline values: CDR1 LNHDA, CDR2 SQIVND (reference sequence). V lost 7 bases and J 5 bases, leaving 15 bases between the germline ends. The sequence was obtained from an adult in good health. The chain combines TRBV19 with TRBJ1-5; possible D gene TRBD1, 5 bases. The sample in question was peripheral blood, obtained on day 0 of AZD1222 vaccination. The DNA of the CDR3 is TGTGCCAGTACCTCCCTGGGGGTCGATCAGCCCCAGCATTTT. Amino acid sequence: CASTSLGVDQPQHF.